Listed below are T cell receptor beta chains from one sample, sequenced in a study of T cells in Graves' hyperthyroidism and ophthalmopathy. Using its own MiXCR run on the multiplex PCR reads, TCRdb lists one record per CDR3 protein. The data contain about 360,000 distinct CDR3 sequences, approximately 19% of them singletons. Sequencing used blood. Receptor source: a woman under 30 with Graves' hyperthyroidism. Each CDR3 is given with its conserved first and last residue. The D gene is left open where the match is weak. Expanded clones are given a class, and other clones once, few, many or no size at all.

j_call: TRBJ1-5
d_call: -
v_call: TRBV20-1
clone_size: many
cdr3_nt: TGCAGTGCCACTCAGGGGACTCAGCCCCAGCATTTT
cdr3_aa: CSATQGTQPQHF

j_call: TRBJ2-5
d_call: TRBD1
v_call: TRBV6-1
clone_size: few
cdr3_nt: TGTGCCAGCAGTGAGTCCGGGACAGGGGGCCAGACCCAGTACTTC
cdr3_aa: CASSESGTGGQTQYF

j_call: TRBJ2-7
d_call: -
v_call: TRBV6-2/TRBV6-3
clone_size: many
cdr3_nt: TGTGCCAGCAGGCGCGGACAAGTCGAGCAGTACTTC
cdr3_aa: CASRRGQVEQYF

j_call: TRBJ2-7
d_call: -
v_call: TRBV25-1
clone_size: many
cdr3_nt: TGTGCCAGCAGTGGGGGGGAATACTACGAGCAGTACTTC
cdr3_aa: CASSGGEYYEQYF

j_call: TRBJ2-7
d_call: -
v_call: TRBV6-5
clone_size: many
cdr3_nt: TGTGCCAGCAGTCACAGGGTAACCAACGAGCAGTACTTC
cdr3_aa: CASSHRVTNEQYF

j_call: TRBJ1-2
d_call: -
v_call: TRBV4-1
clone_size: many
cdr3_nt: TGCGCCAGCAGCAAAGGACCACTAGACGGCGGCTACACCTTC
cdr3_aa: CASSKGPLDGGYTF

j_call: TRBJ2-2
d_call: -
v_call: TRBV24-1
clone_size: -
cdr3_nt: TGTGCCACCAGTGACCCTGACGACAGCTCGAACACCGGGGAGCTGTTTTTT
cdr3_aa: CATSDPDDSSNTGELFF

j_call: TRBJ2-2
d_call: -
v_call: TRBV29-1
clone_size: many
cdr3_nt: TGCAGCGTTGAGGATTACCTCACCGGGGAGCTGTTTTTT
cdr3_aa: CSVEDYLTGELFF

j_call: TRBJ2-6
d_call: -
v_call: TRBV10-1
clone_size: many
cdr3_nt: TGCGCCCCTATCGGTGGCTCTGGGGCCAACGTCCTGACTTTC
cdr3_aa: CAPIGGSGANVLTF

j_call: TRBJ1-1
d_call: TRBD1
v_call: TRBV30
clone_size: many
cdr3_nt: TGTGCCTGGAGGGCGGGACAGGTCCTGGGCACTGAAGCTTTCTTT
cdr3_aa: CAWRAGQVLGTEAFF

j_call: TRBJ2-7
d_call: -
v_call: TRBV15
clone_size: -
cdr3_nt: TGTGCCACCAGCAGAGAGGGGGGCTGGGAGCAGTACTTC
cdr3_aa: CATSREGGWEQYF

j_call: TRBJ2-2
d_call: TRBD1
v_call: TRBV4-1
clone_size: -
cdr3_nt: TGCGCCAGCAGCGACTCAGAATTCCGGGACAGGGTGCCCGGGGAGCTGTTTTTT
cdr3_aa: CASSDSEFRDRVPGELFF

j_call: TRBJ1-1
d_call: TRBD1
v_call: TRBV7-2
clone_size: -
cdr3_nt: TGTGCCAGCAGCTACCCCGACAGGGGCGGAACTGAAGCTTTCTTT
cdr3_aa: CASSYPDRGGTEAFF

j_call: TRBJ2-5
d_call: -
v_call: TRBV6-2/TRBV6-3
clone_size: many
cdr3_nt: TGTGCCAGCAGTTCTATAGGGACTGGAGAAGAGACCCAGTACTTC
cdr3_aa: CASSSIGTGEETQYF

j_call: TRBJ2-7
d_call: -
v_call: TRBV6-2/TRBV6-3
clone_size: few
cdr3_nt: TGTGCCAGCAGCGCCGAGGTTAGCGAGCAGTACTTC
cdr3_aa: CASSAEVSEQYF

j_call: TRBJ2-2
d_call: -
v_call: TRBV12-3/TRBV12-4
clone_size: few
cdr3_nt: TGTGCCAGCAGTCCTACAGATTACTCCGGGGATCTGTTTTTT
cdr3_aa: CASSPTDYSGDLFF

j_call: TRBJ2-2
d_call: TRBD1
v_call: TRBV11-2
clone_size: -
cdr3_nt: TGTGCCAGCAGCCCTCTCGACAGGGGGCTCGGGGAGCTGTTTTTT
cdr3_aa: CASSPLDRGLGELFF

j_call: TRBJ2-5
d_call: TRBD1
v_call: TRBV9
clone_size: -
cdr3_nt: TGTGCCAGCAGCGCCGGACAGGGAAAAGTGGAGACCCAGTACTTC
cdr3_aa: CASSAGQGKVETQYF

j_call: TRBJ2-2
d_call: TRBD1
v_call: TRBV29-1
clone_size: many
cdr3_nt: TGCAGCGTGACAGGGAGTCCCGGGGAGCTGTTTTTT
cdr3_aa: CSVTGSPGELFF

j_call: TRBJ2-5
d_call: -
v_call: TRBV6-2/TRBV6-3
clone_size: -
cdr3_nt: TGTGCCAGCAGTAAAGGACTGGACTTGGGGGAGACCCAGTACTTC
cdr3_aa: CASSKGLDLGETQYF

j_call: TRBJ1-1
d_call: -
v_call: TRBV7-3
clone_size: many
cdr3_nt: TGTGCCAGCAGCTTGTGGGGGGACACTGAAGCTTTCTTT
cdr3_aa: CASSLWGDTEAFF

j_call: TRBJ2-7
d_call: TRBD2
v_call: TRBV11-2
clone_size: many
cdr3_nt: TGTGCCAGCAGCTTAGGATGGGCTAGCGGCCACTACGAGCAGTACTTC
cdr3_aa: CASSLGWASGHYEQYF

j_call: TRBJ1-1
d_call: -
v_call: TRBV10-3
clone_size: many
cdr3_nt: TGTGCCAGCTCCAGCGAGATCAACACTGAAGCTTTCTTT
cdr3_aa: CASSSEINTEAFF

j_call: TRBJ1-2
d_call: -
v_call: TRBV13
clone_size: many
cdr3_nt: TGTGCCAGCAGCTTCCCAGGGACCAACTATGGCTACACCTTC
cdr3_aa: CASSFPGTNYGYTF

j_call: TRBJ2-7
d_call: -
v_call: TRBV7-9
clone_size: many
cdr3_nt: TGTGCCAGCAGCTTGGGGGCCCTCTCCTACGAGCAGTACTTC
cdr3_aa: CASSLGALSYEQYF

j_call: TRBJ2-5
d_call: -
v_call: TRBV12-3/TRBV12-4
clone_size: many
cdr3_nt: TGTGCCAGCAGTTCCTTCCCTGGGCTCCAAGAGACCCAGTACTTC
cdr3_aa: CASSSFPGLQETQYF

j_call: TRBJ1-5
d_call: -
v_call: TRBV6-5
clone_size: many
cdr3_nt: TGTGCCAGCAGTTACGTCGCCAATCAGCCCCAGCATTTT
cdr3_aa: CASSYVANQPQHF

j_call: TRBJ2-7
d_call: -
v_call: TRBV28
clone_size: -
cdr3_nt: TGTGCCAGCACCACAATCAGGGGGGCGCGCGAGCAGTACTTC
cdr3_aa: CASTTIRGAREQYF

j_call: TRBJ2-7
d_call: -
v_call: TRBV25-1
clone_size: many
cdr3_nt: TGTGCCAGCAGTGTTCTATGGGGCAGGGCCTACGAGCAGTACTTC
cdr3_aa: CASSVLWGRAYEQYF

j_call: TRBJ1-1
d_call: -
v_call: TRBV20-1
clone_size: many
cdr3_nt: TGCAGTGCTAGAGATATTTACAGGGCGCCCGAAGCTTTCTTT
cdr3_aa: CSARDIYRAPEAFF

j_call: TRBJ1-3
d_call: -
v_call: TRBV7-8
clone_size: -
cdr3_nt: TGTGCCAGCAGCACCGACACCTCTGGAAACACCATATATTTT
cdr3_aa: CASSTDTSGNTIYF

j_call: TRBJ1-5
d_call: TRBD1
v_call: TRBV12-3/TRBV12-4
clone_size: many
cdr3_nt: TGTGCCAGCAGACGACAGGGTTCGAGTCAGCCCCAGCATTTT
cdr3_aa: CASRRQGSSQPQHF

j_call: TRBJ1-2
d_call: -
v_call: TRBV20-1
clone_size: many
cdr3_nt: TGCAGTGCTAGTAGCCGGATGGGGAACCCAAGTTATGGCTACACCTTC
cdr3_aa: CSASSRMGNPSYGYTF

j_call: TRBJ1-2
d_call: -
v_call: TRBV7-2
clone_size: once
cdr3_nt: TGTGCCAGCAGCTTATGGGGGATCGGGAACTATGGCTACACCTTC
cdr3_aa: CASSLWGIGNYGYTF

j_call: TRBJ1-1
d_call: -
v_call: TRBV24-1
clone_size: few
cdr3_nt: TGTGCCACCTCAGAGGGATTCGACACTGAAGCTTTCTTT
cdr3_aa: CATSEGFDTEAFF

j_call: TRBJ1-1
d_call: -
v_call: TRBV7-9
clone_size: many
cdr3_nt: TGTGCCAGCAGCGGACCCAGGATCCCGAACACTGAAGCTTTCTTT
cdr3_aa: CASSGPRIPNTEAFF

j_call: TRBJ2-5
d_call: -
v_call: TRBV6-2/TRBV6-3
clone_size: -
cdr3_nt: TGTGCCAGCAGTTACTCCGTCCAGGCCTACCAAGAGACCCAGTACTTC
cdr3_aa: CASSYSVQAYQETQYF

j_call: TRBJ2-7
d_call: -
v_call: TRBV5-6
clone_size: many
cdr3_nt: TGTGCCAGCAGCTTGGAGCACTACGAGCAGTACTTC
cdr3_aa: CASSLEHYEQYF

j_call: TRBJ2-7
d_call: -
v_call: TRBV29-1
clone_size: many
cdr3_nt: TGCAGCGTCGGTCTTTTAGCGCCGGCGGCCTCCTACGAGCAGTACTTC
cdr3_aa: CSVGLLAPAASYEQYF

j_call: TRBJ2-5
d_call: TRBD1
v_call: TRBV11-2
clone_size: -
cdr3_nt: TGTGCCAGCAGCTCATCCCGGACAGGGAGAGAGACCCAGTACTTC
cdr3_aa: CASSSSRTGRETQYF

j_call: TRBJ2-5
d_call: TRBD1
v_call: TRBV6-1
clone_size: -
cdr3_nt: TGTGCCAGCAGTATTCAGGGGGCCCAAGAGACCCAGTACTTC
cdr3_aa: CASSIQGAQETQYF

j_call: TRBJ1-5
d_call: -
v_call: TRBV19
clone_size: -
cdr3_nt: TGTGCCAGTAGTAGCGAGGCTGGGTGGGATCAGCCCCAGCATTTT
cdr3_aa: CASSSEAGWDQPQHF

j_call: TRBJ1-2
d_call: -
v_call: TRBV4-2
clone_size: few
cdr3_nt: TGTGCCAGCAGCCAAGGGGAGGGTATGAACTATGGCTACACCTTC
cdr3_aa: CASSQGEGMNYGYTF

j_call: TRBJ2-3
d_call: -
v_call: TRBV19
clone_size: few
cdr3_nt: TGTGCCTCCACAGGGTCCCTGGGCACAGATACGCAGTATTTT
cdr3_aa: CASTGSLGTDTQYF

j_call: TRBJ2-2
d_call: -
v_call: TRBV5-1
clone_size: few
cdr3_nt: TGCGCCAGCTCCCCCAACAGGGCTTCGATCGGGGAGCTGTTTTTT
cdr3_aa: CASSPNRASIGELFF

j_call: TRBJ1-1
d_call: -
v_call: TRBV7-8
clone_size: many
cdr3_nt: TGTGCCAGCAGCTTAACTGGCAACATGAACACTGAAGCTTTCTTT
cdr3_aa: CASSLTGNMNTEAFF

j_call: TRBJ2-7
d_call: TRBD1
v_call: TRBV2
clone_size: many
cdr3_nt: TGTGCCAGCAGTCCGGGACAGGCCGAGCAGTACTTC
cdr3_aa: CASSPGQAEQYF

j_call: TRBJ1-6
d_call: TRBD1
v_call: TRBV10-3
clone_size: -
cdr3_nt: TGTGCCATCGGCGACAGGGGGAATTCACCCCTCCACTTT
cdr3_aa: CAIGDRGNSPLHF

j_call: TRBJ1-6
d_call: -
v_call: TRBV25-1
clone_size: -
cdr3_nt: TGTGCCAGCAGTGAAGGGGCGAGGGGCGCCCTCCACTTT
cdr3_aa: CASSEGARGALHF

j_call: TRBJ1-1
d_call: -
v_call: TRBV7-8
clone_size: many
cdr3_nt: TGTGCCAGCAGCTTCACAGAGAACACTGAAGCTTTCTTT
cdr3_aa: CASSFTENTEAFF